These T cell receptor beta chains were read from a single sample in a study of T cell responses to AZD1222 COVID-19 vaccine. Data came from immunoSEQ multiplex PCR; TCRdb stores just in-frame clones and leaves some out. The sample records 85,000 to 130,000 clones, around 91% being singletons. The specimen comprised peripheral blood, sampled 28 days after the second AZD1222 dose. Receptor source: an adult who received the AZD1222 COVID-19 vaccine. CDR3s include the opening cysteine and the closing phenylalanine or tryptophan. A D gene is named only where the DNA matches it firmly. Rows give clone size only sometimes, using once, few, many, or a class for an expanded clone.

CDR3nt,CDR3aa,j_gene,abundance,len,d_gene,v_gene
TGTGCCAGCAGTTACTCGGCAGGTAGTCAGCCCCAGCATTTT,CASSYSAGSQPQHF,TRBJ1-5,NA,14,NA,TRBV6-2/TRBV6-3
TGTGCCAGCAGTTACGAGGGGGCGAGGACTGAAGCTTTCTTT,CASSYEGARTEAFF,TRBJ1-1,NA,14,TRBD1,TRBV6-5
TGTGCCAGTAGTATAGGGGTCGCGCCTGAAAAACTGTTTTTT,CASSIGVAPEKLFF,TRBJ1-4,NA,14,NA,TRBV19
TGTGCCAGCAGCTTGGCCTTAGGCTCCCTCGACGAGCAGTACTTC,CASSLALGSLDEQYF,TRBJ2-7,NA,15,NA,TRBV5-8
TGTGCCAGCATTGTGACGGCGAACACTGAAGCTTTCTTT,CASIVTANTEAFF,TRBJ1-1,NA,13,NA,TRBV28
TGCGCCAGCAGCCAATGGCCACCAAGAACTAATGAAAAACTGTTTTTT,CASSQWPPRTNEKLFF,TRBJ1-4,NA,16,NA,TRBV4-1
TGTGCCAGCAGCGCGACAGCAACTAATGAAAAACTGTTTTTT,CASSATATNEKLFF,TRBJ1-4,once,14,NA,TRBV9
TGTGTCAGAAGCTTAAGGACAGGGATAGGGAATTCACCCCTCCACTTT,CVRSLRTGIGNSPLHF,TRBJ1-6,NA,16,NA,TRBV7-5
TGTGCCAGCAGCTCACAGGGGGGGAACACCATATATTTT,CASSSQGGNTIYF,TRBJ1-3,NA,13,TRBD1,TRBV7-2
TGTGCCAGCAGTGACTCAGGCGTCCCCGAAAAAGCTTTCTTT,CASSDSGVPEKAFF,TRBJ1-1,NA,14,NA,TRBV6-4
TGTGCCAGCAGCCCGGGGGGCCCACACCAAGAGACCCAGTACTTC,CASSPGGPHQETQYF,TRBJ2-5,NA,15,NA,TRBV11-3
TGCGCCAGCAGCCAGGACAGGTTAAATTCACCCCTCCACTTT,CASSQDRLNSPLHF,TRBJ1-6,NA,14,TRBD1,TRBV5-1
TGTGCCAGCAGTGCAGGGTCGGGGGAGGATACGCAGTATTTT,CASSAGSGEDTQYF,TRBJ2-3,few,14,NA,TRBV2
TGTGCCAGCAGTGAGGGACAGGCCGTCTCCTACGAGCAGTACTTC,CASSEGQAVSYEQYF,TRBJ2-7,NA,15,TRBD1,TRBV6-1
TGTGCCAGCAGCCTCGGCACGTATAGCAATCAGCCCCAGCATTTT,CASSLGTYSNQPQHF,TRBJ1-5,NA,15,NA,TRBV13
TGTGCCAGCAGCTTAGCCGGGTTGAATACGCAGTATTTT,CASSLAGLNTQYF,TRBJ2-3,NA,13,NA,TRBV7-6
TGTGCCAGCAGCCACTTAGGGGGACAGAGCTATGGCTACACCTTC,CASSHLGGQSYGYTF,TRBJ1-2,NA,15,TRBD1,TRBV3-1/TRBV3-2
TGTGCCAGCAGTTTCTTGGGAGGGGAAGGCTACACCTTC,CASSFLGGEGYTF,TRBJ1-2,few,13,NA,TRBV28
TGTGCCAGCAGCTCTAGCGGGCGGAACACCGGGGAGCTGTTTTTT,CASSSSGRNTGELFF,TRBJ2-2,NA,15,TRBD2,TRBV7-3
TGTGCCAGCTCTCTGACAGGGGAGCAGTACTTC,CASSLTGEQYF,TRBJ2-7,NA,11,TRBD1,TRBV18
TGTGCCAGTGGAGTAGGCATTCTATCGGAGGTGGAAAAACTGTTTTTT,CASGVGILSEVEKLFF,TRBJ1-4,NA,16,NA,TRBV19
TGTGCCAGCAGCCCCGGACTAAGTCTTAACACCGGGGAGCTGTTTTTT,CASSPGLSLNTGELFF,TRBJ2-2,NA,16,NA,TRBV7-3
TGTGCCAGCAGGCGAGATCCGAACCAGCCCCAGCATTTT,CASRRDPNQPQHF,TRBJ1-5,NA,13,NA,TRBV27
TGTGCCAGCAGCCCGACAGGACCATCCTACGAGCAGTACTTC,CASSPTGPSYEQYF,TRBJ2-7,few,14,NA,TRBV7-3
TGTGCCAGCGGTCAAGAGACCCAGTACTTC,CASGQETQYF,TRBJ2-5,NA,10,NA,TRBV25-1
TGTGCCAGCAGCTTCCGACAGGGGGGTGCAGATACGCAGTATTTT,CASSFRQGGADTQYF,TRBJ2-3,NA,15,TRBD1,TRBV7-9
TGTGCCAGCAGTGTAAGCCAAGCCATCTATGGCTACACCTTC,CASSVSQAIYGYTF,TRBJ1-2,NA,14,NA,TRBV6-2/TRBV6-3
TGTGCCAGCAGTGAATTAGACAGAGGATATGGCTACACCTTC,CASSELDRGYGYTF,TRBJ1-2,NA,14,NA,TRBV6-1
TGTGCCAGCAGGAGACGGGGACAGGGTTACGAGCAGTACTTC,CASRRRGQGYEQYF,TRBJ2-7,NA,14,TRBD1,TRBV27
TGTGCCAGCAGCTTCAGCGCGGGGACCCAGTACTTC,CASSFSAGTQYF,TRBJ2-5,NA,12,NA,TRBV5-5
TGTGCCAGCAGTGAACAGCGAGAGACCCAGTACTTC,CASSEQRETQYF,TRBJ2-5,once,12,NA,TRBV2